The 5 T cell receptor beta chains below come from one sample, sequenced in a study of T-cell memory formation after mild COVID-19. MiXCR, applied by TCRdb to the 5' RACE reads, yields one record per CDR3 protein. The table has 300,000 to 350,000 distinct CDR3 sequences, around 15% seen once. Sequenced: PBMCs or a T cell subset sorted from them (not recorded which). The receptor set was obtained from a young man who had mild COVID-19 (a few samples of this study predate the infection). Cell type and time point are not known.

The V and J genes are TRBV20-1 and TRBJ2-7; 11 nucleotides agree with TRBD1. V lost 7 bases and J lost 6; bases outside the gene matches: 8. This CDR3 is 13 amino acids long. CDR1 and CDR2 from the germline V gene are DFQATT and SNEGSKA (reference sequence). DNA of the CDR3: TGCAGTGTCCCGGGACAGGGGGTAGCCGAGCAGTACTTC. Its protein product is CSVPGQGVAEQYF.

The rearrangement joins TRBV10-2 to TRBJ2-4; D remains ambiguous. Germline loops: CDR1 WSHSY, CDR2 SAAADI. The V gene lost 8 bases and the J gene lost 6 bases, with 11 bases spanning the gap. This CDR3 has 12 residues. CDR3: CASAPASNIQYF. The CDR3 nucleotides read TGCGCCAGCGCTCCCGCGTCAAACATTCAGTACTTC.

The chain carries TRBV21-1 and TRBJ2-5; TRBD1, as called in the table, went unchecked against the DNA. TRBV21-1 is a pseudogene. The CDR3 loop spans 16 amino acids. The CDR3 region has the DNA TGTGCCAGCAGCACCCTTAGACCGGGACAGAAAGAGACCCAGTACTTC. As protein: CASSTLRPGQKETQYF.

The chain uses TRBV27 and TRBJ1-2, with 9 nucleotides matching TRBD1. CDR3 length: 17 amino acids. With V trimmed by 3 bases and J by 1 base, 9 bases remained unmatched. Germline CDR1 MNHEY, CDR2 SMNVEV (reference sequence). CDR3 nucleotides: TGTGCCAGCAGTTTCTCCGCCGGGACAGGGTTTAACTATGGCTACACCTTC. This translates into CASSFSAGTGFNYGYTF.

There are many counts of this clonotype. The V call is TRBV7-6, the J call TRBJ2-7, with D unresolved. Germline V CDR1 and CDR2: SGHVS, FNYEAQ. V was cut by 3 bases and J by 2 bases, with 8 bases left in between. The CDR3 extends over 13 amino acids. The CDR3 spells CASSFRLAYEQYF. DNA for the CDR3: TGTGCCAGCAGCTTTCGGTTAGCCTACGAGCAGTACTTC.